The entry below gives a single T cell receptor (beta chain) sequence along with its context. Its antigen is unknown. The V end lost 2 bases, the J end lost 5 bases, and 9 bases lay between the germline ends. The CDR3 spans 14 residues. Germline CDR1 MNHEY, CDR2 SVGAGI. Employing constant-segment primers, 5'RACE generated TCR alpha and TCR beta cDNA libraries bearing sample barcodes and UMIs. A single record per CDR3 protein comes from TCRdb applying MiXCR to the 5' RACE reads. Of 270,000 or so distinct CDR3 sequences listed, roughly 18% were seen once; the top ten hold more than 20%. The data stem from a study of T-cell memory formation after mild COVID-19. On the study more broadly: TCR clusters were mostly confined to one donor each.

Study-level points and caveats: Shrinking CD4+ clones were chiefly CM and EM; CD8+ ones were chiefly EMRA. Some SARS-CoV-2-responding clones were already detected in memory before infection.

This TCR came from a man aged 18 to 30 who had mild COVID-19 (a few samples of this study predate the infection). Cell type and time point are not known. Sequenced material: PBMCs or a T cell subset sorted from them (not recorded which). This sequence joins TRBV6-5 and TRBJ2-2; D gene uncertain. DNA of the CDR3: TGTGCCAGCAGTTACGACGACCCAACCGGGGAGCTGTTTTTT. It translates to CASSYDDPTGELFF.